Listed below are T cell receptor beta chains from one sample, sequenced in a study of blood T cell repertoires in COVID-19. The data were produced by immunoSEQ multiplex PCR, yet TCRdb's version contains in-frame clones alone and is incomplete. The table shows fewer than 35,000 clones, with around 90% occurring only once. The sequencing sample was made of peripheral blood. The receptors were sampled from a man over 45 with active or convalescent COVID-19. Each CDR3 is given with its conserved first and last residue. D genes are given only for firm matches. Size values are once, few and many counts, or a class for expanded clones, and some rows have none.

v_gene	abundance	j_gene	d_gene	CDR3nt	CDR3aa
TRBV5-4	few	TRBJ2-7	.	TGTGCCAGCAGCTTGGGCAGGGACTACGAGCAGTACTTC	CASSLGRDYEQYF
TRBV15	.	TRBJ2-1	TRBD2	TGTGCCACCAGCAGAGGCGGGGGGGTCTATGAGCAGTTCTTC	CATSRGGGVYEQFF
TRBV7-3	.	TRBJ1-2	.	TGTGCCAGCAGCCCGGACAGTAACTATGGCTACACCTTC	CASSPDSNYGYTF
TRBV28	.	TRBJ2-3	.	TGTGCCAGCAGTCCCCTACCCGGGGGGCCTAGCACAGATACGCAGTATTTT	CASSPLPGGPSTDTQYF
TRBV21-1	.	TRBJ2-1	.	TGTGCCAGCAGCAAAGGAAGAAGCTTGGGAGGGCGGAATGAGCAGTTCTTC	CASSKGRSLGGRNEQFF
TRBV5-1	.	TRBJ2-3	TRBD2	TGCGCCAGCAGCTTGGACGGGGACTACACAGATACGCAGTATTTT	CASSLDGDYTDTQYF
TRBV6-5	.	TRBJ1-2	.	TGTGCCAGCAGCCCCGGACAGCACTATGGCTACACCTTC	CASSPGQHYGYTF
TRBV6-5	.	TRBJ2-7	.	TGTGCCAGCAGTTACGGGCAGGGCAGCTCCTACGAGCAGTACTTC	CASSYGQGSSYEQYF
TRBV7-2	.	TRBJ2-1	TRBD1	TGTGCCAGCAGCTTGGACAGGGGGTCCTACAATGAGCAGTTCTTC	CASSLDRGSYNEQFF
TRBV28	.	TRBJ1-4	TRBD1	TGTGCCAGCAGTAGCTTAACCCCCGGGACAGCTAATGAAAAACTGTTTTTT	CASSSLTPGTANEKLFF
TRBV9	.	TRBJ2-3	.	TGTGCCAGCAGCTTCGGCACAGATACGCAGTATTTT	CASSFGTDTQYF
TRBV9	.	TRBJ1-1	.	TGTGCCAGCAGCGTAGTGCCAGGCTGGAACACTGAAGCTTTCTTT	CASSVVPGWNTEAFF
TRBV19	.	TRBJ2-7	.	TGTGCCAGTAGTATGAACCGCGCACCTAGGCCCTACGAGCAGTACTTC	CASSMNRAPRPYEQYF
TRBV18	once	TRBJ1-5	.	TGTGCCAGCTCACTCACCACAGGCCCTCGGCAGCCCCAGCATTTT	CASSLTTGPRQPQHF
TRBV18	.	TRBJ1-1	.	TGTGCCAGCTCACCACCAGCAGGGGACGGAGACACTGAAGCTTTCTTT	CASSPPAGDGDTEAFF
TRBV19	few	TRBJ2-3	TRBD2	TGTGCCAGTAAGGTAGCGGGAGGGTTGAGGAGCACAGATACGCAGTATTTT	CASKVAGGLRSTDTQYF
TRBV2	once	TRBJ2-5	TRBD1	TGTGCCAGCAGTGAACAGGGGGCCGGTCAAGAGACCCAGTACTTC	CASSEQGAGQETQYF
TRBV7-9	once	TRBJ2-1	TRBD2	TGTGCCAGCAGCGTCCTAGCGGGAGCTCACAATGAGCAGTTCTTC	CASSVLAGAHNEQFF
TRBV11-2	.	TRBJ2-7	.	TGTGCCAGCAGCTTACTAAGCGGCCTTTCCTACGAGCAGTACTTC	CASSLLSGLSYEQYF
TRBV9	few	TRBJ2-3	.	TGTGCCAGCAGCGTAGACGGGAGTGGTACAGATACGCAGTATTTT	CASSVDGSGTDTQYF
TRBV29-1	.	TRBJ2-1	TRBD2	TGCAGCGTGGCTAGCGGGAGTTACAATGAGCAGTTCTTC	CSVASGSYNEQFF
TRBV30	.	TRBJ2-7	.	TGTGCCTGGAGTAGGCAGGGGTGGGTAATTTACTTC	CAWSRQGWVIYF
TRBV25-1	.	TRBJ1-4	.	TGTGCCAGCGGACACAGGGTTGGTAATGAAAAACTGTTTTTT	CASGHRVGNEKLFF
TRBV5-5	.	TRBJ2-5	TRBD1	TGTGCCAGCAGCTTGGGGACAGGGAAAGAGACCCAGTACTTC	CASSLGTGKETQYF
TRBV27	.	TRBJ2-2	.	TGTGCCAGCAGTTTTTCCCACCCGGTCTCCGGGGAGCTGTTTTTT	CASSFSHPVSGELFF
TRBV29-1	.	TRBJ2-7	.	TGCAGCGTTATTATTCCTTCCTACGAGCAGTACTTC	CSVIIPSYEQYF
TRBV7-9	.	TRBJ1-4	TRBD1	TGTGCCAGCAGTAGGGACAGAGCTACTAATGAAAAACTGTTTTTT	CASSRDRATNEKLFF
TRBV3-1/TRBV3-2	.	TRBJ2-5	TRBD2	TGTGCCAGCAGCCAACGGGGGGGAGAGACCCAGTACTTC	CASSQRGGETQYF
TRBV28	.	TRBJ1-6	TRBD1	TGTGCCAGCAGTCAGGGGGGCATTTCACCCCTCCACTTT	CASSQGGISPLHF
TRBV20-1	.	TRBJ1-2	.	TGCAGTGCCAGGACAGATGGCTACACCTTC	CSARTDGYTF
TRBV3-1/TRBV3-2	.	TRBJ1-3	.	TGTGCCAGCAGCCAAGGAACAGGACCGCTCTCTGGAAACACCATATATTTT	CASSQGTGPLSGNTIYF
TRBV21-1	.	TRBJ2-5	.	TGTGCCAGCAGCAACCACCGCTACGGGAGAGTGGAGGAGACCCAGTACTTC	CASSNHRYGRVEETQYF
TRBV2	.	TRBJ2-1	TRBD2	TGTGCCAGCACCCTTATAGCGGGAGGAACCTACAATGAGCAGTTCTTC	CASTLIAGGTYNEQFF
TRBV9	.	TRBJ2-2	.	TGTGCCAGCAGCCCAGTTAGCTTGGCCGGGGAGCTGTTTTTT	CASSPVSLAGELFF
TRBV7-2	.	TRBJ1-4	.	TGTGCCAGCAGCTTACAGGGCGGCCAGGGCGAAAAACTGTTTTTT	CASSLQGGQGEKLFF
TRBV11-2	.	TRBJ2-7	.	TGTGCCAGCAGCGAGGAGTGGCGCCTCGAGCAGTACTTC	CASSEEWRLEQYF
TRBV7-8	.	TRBJ1-1	TRBD1	TGTGCCAGCAGCTATGACAGGGGCACTGAAGCTTTCTTT	CASSYDRGTEAFF
TRBV15	.	TRBJ2-1	.	TGTGCCACCAGCAGAGATCGGGGCTACAATGAGCAGTTCTTC	CATSRDRGYNEQFF
TRBV4-3	.	TRBJ1-6	TRBD1	TGCGCCAGCAGCCAGGGGGTAGACAGGGGAACCCTCCACTTT	CASSQGVDRGTLHF
TRBV13	.	TRBJ2-1	.	TGTGCCAGCAGCTTAGGCGCGGGGCCCCATGAGCAGTTCTTC	CASSLGAGPHEQFF
TRBV28	few	TRBJ2-7	.	TGTGCCAGCATCAAGGACAACGGTTACGAGCAGTACTTC	CASIKDNGYEQYF
TRBV28	few	TRBJ1-1	TRBD1	TGTGCCAGCAGTTTAGGAAGGGGGCTTAACACTGAAGCTTTCTTT	CASSLGRGLNTEAFF
TRBV29-1	.	TRBJ1-1	.	TGCAGTACACAGAGGGACACTGAAGCTTTCTTT	CSTQRDTEAFF
TRBV7-9	.	TRBJ1-6	TRBD1	TGTGCCAGCAGCTCCTGGACAGGGGGTGATTCACCCCTCCACTTT	CASSSWTGGDSPLHF
TRBV4-1	.	TRBJ2-6	.	TGCGCCAGCAGCCAAGATCTTTGGGAGTCCTCTGGGGCCAACGTCCTGACTTTC	CASSQDLWESSGANVLTF
TRBV7-2	.	TRBJ1-5	.	TGTGCCAGCAGCTTAGGTTGGGGGAGGGACCAGCCCCAGCATTTT	CASSLGWGRDQPQHF
TRBV27	.	TRBJ2-3	TRBD2	TGTGCCAGCAGTTTAGGGAGGGCAGATACGCAGTATTTT	CASSLGRADTQYF
TRBV5-6	.	TRBJ1-1	.	TGTGCCAGCAGCGCTAGGTTGACCACTGAAGCTTTCTTT	CASSARLTTEAFF
TRBV2	.	TRBJ1-2	TRBD1	TGTGCCAGCAGGGCCAGCTATTTTACCGGGACAGGGGTAAAGACCAATGGCTACACCTTC	CASRASYFTGTGVKTNGYTF
TRBV27	.	TRBJ2-7	.	TGTGCCAGCAGTAAGCAGGGTATTGGCGAGCAGTACTTC	CASSKQGIGEQYF
TRBV5-4	.	TRBJ2-7	TRBD1	TGTGCCAGCAGCGCCCCGGGACAGGGCGAAAACGAGCAGTACTTC	CASSAPGQGENEQYF
TRBV7-9	.	TRBJ2-2	TRBD2	TGTGCCAGCAGCACCACTAGCGCCGGGGAGCTGTTTTTT	CASSTTSAGELFF
TRBV2	.	TRBJ2-3	.	TGTGCCAGCAGTGGACCAGGGGCAGATACGCAGTATTTT	CASSGPGADTQYF
TRBV27	.	TRBJ1-4	.	TGTGCCAGCAGTGTTCGGGGGTCTAATGAAAAACTGTTTTTT	CASSVRGSNEKLFF
TRBV28	few	TRBJ2-2	TRBD1	TGTGCCAGCAGCCGAACGCACACAGGGGGCACCGGGGAGCTGTTTTTT	CASSRTHTGGTGELFF
TRBV20-1	once	TRBJ1-4	.	TGCAGTGCTGGTGGCAGGGGCGAGGGAGAAAAACTGTTTTTT	CSAGGRGEGEKLFF
TRBV28	.	TRBJ2-2	TRBD1	TGTGCCAGCAGTTTATTTGGACAGGGGGACACCGGGGAGCTGTTTTTT	CASSLFGQGDTGELFF
TRBV9	.	TRBJ1-1	.	TGTGCCAGCAGCGTAGGGTCAGTTGGGAACACTGAAGCTTTCTTT	CASSVGSVGNTEAFF
TRBV4-2	.	TRBJ2-7	.	TGTGCCAGCAGCCAAGGCCCCGACACCCTGAGGCAGTACTTC	CASSQGPDTLRQYF
TRBV4-1	.	TRBJ2-7	TRBD1	TGCGCCAGCAGCCTAACGACAGGGGAGCACTACGAGCAGTACTTC	CASSLTTGEHYEQYF